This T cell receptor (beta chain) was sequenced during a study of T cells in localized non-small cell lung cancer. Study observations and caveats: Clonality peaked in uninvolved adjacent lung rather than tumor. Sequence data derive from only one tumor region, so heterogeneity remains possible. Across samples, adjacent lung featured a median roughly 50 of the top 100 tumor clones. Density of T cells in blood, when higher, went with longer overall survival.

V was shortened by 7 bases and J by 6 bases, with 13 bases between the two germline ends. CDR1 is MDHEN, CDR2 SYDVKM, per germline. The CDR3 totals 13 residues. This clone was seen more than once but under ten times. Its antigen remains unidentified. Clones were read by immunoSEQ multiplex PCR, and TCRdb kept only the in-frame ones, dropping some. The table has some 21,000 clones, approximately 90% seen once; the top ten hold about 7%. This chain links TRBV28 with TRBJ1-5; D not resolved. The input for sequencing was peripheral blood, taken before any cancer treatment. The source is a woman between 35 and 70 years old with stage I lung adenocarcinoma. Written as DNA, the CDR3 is TGTGCCAGCACCTATCATCAAGGTCAGCCCCAGCATTTT. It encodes CASTYHQGQPQHF.